Following are 27 T cell receptor beta chains from one sample sequenced in a study of CD8 T cells in ankylosing spondylitis. Study outcomes and limitations: Ankylosing spondylitis blood seemed to carry a telltale TCR beta motif made of under ten highly homologous variants.

The antigens these receptors bind are not known. MiXCR, run by TCRdb on the 5' RACE reads, gives a single entry per CDR3 protein. The sample includes approximately 440,000 distinct CDR3 sequences, over 15% of them seen just once. Specimen: blood, either unsorted or a sorted T cell fraction (not recorded which). All receptors come from a male donor with ankylosing spondylitis.

This rearrangement joins TRBV29-1 to TRBJ1-4, with 7 bases fitting TRBD1. The V segment lost 4 bases and the J segment 7 bases; nucleotides outside the gene matches: 0. CDR1 and CDR2 from the germline V gene are SQVTM and ANQGSEA. This CDR3 is built from 11 residues. As DNA, the CDR3 is TGCAGCGTTGGACAGGGTGAAAAACTGTTTTTT. As protein: CSVGQGEKLFF. The variable domain in full, with the rest retrieved from reference TRBV29-1 and TRBJ1-4, is SAVISQKPSRDICQRGTSLTIQCQVDSQVTMMFWYRQQPGQSLTLIATANQGSEATYESGFVIDKFPISRPNLTFSTLTVSNMSPEDSSIYLCSVGQGEKLFFGSGTQLSVL.

V usage is TRBV4-3 and J usage is TRBJ2-4, with TRBD1 matching 7 bases. Germline V gene lookup returns CDR1 LGHNA and CDR2 YSLEER. The CDR3 loop spans 16 amino acids. J gave up 2 bases and V 0 bases, and 4 bases lay outside the gene matches. CDR3 in amino acids: CASSQESRGSKNIQYF. DNA for the CDR3: TGCGCCAGCAGCCAAGAAAGCAGGGGGTCCAAAAACATTCAGTACTTC.

The chain carries TRBV6-1 and TRBJ1-1, with no clear D. CDR1 and CDR2 (germline): MNHNS, SASEGT. The CDR3 contains 12 residues. Trimming took off 6 bases at V and 1 base at J, with 6 bases between the two ends. In DNA, the CDR3 is TGTGCCAGCAGGCATACGAACACTGAAGCTTTCTTT. This sequence encodes CASRHTNTEAFF.

The chain joins TRBV2 to TRBJ1-5; 7 positions match TRBD1. V lost 4 bases to trimming and J lost 3 bases; unmatched junction nucleotides: 6. In germline, CDR1 is SNHLY, CDR2 FYNNEI. This CDR3 region has 15 residues. CDR3 protein: CASSAQQGINQPQHF. Here the CDR3 DNA reads TGTGCCAGCAGTGCCCAACAGGGGATCAATCAGCCCCAGCATTTT.

The V call is TRBV6-2 or TRBV6-3, the J call TRBJ1-2, with D possibly matching TRBD1 (5 bases). The CDR3 covers 17 residues. V lost 2 bases, J lost 4 bases, and 20 bases lay in between. Germline V gives CDR1 MNHEY, CDR2 SVGEGT. This chain's CDR3 is CASSYGAGRRLFYGYTF. For the CDR3, the DNA is TGTGCCAGCAGTTACGGAGCAGGGCGCAGGCTCTTCTATGGCTACACCTTC.

This clonotype was observed a few times. This chain uses TRBV12-3 or TRBV12-4 with TRBJ1-6; 7 bases are shared with TRBD1. This CDR3 is built from 16 residues. V was clipped by 3 bases and J by 8 bases; unmatched bases: 10. DNA of the CDR3: TGTGCCAGCAGTTTCAGGAGCGTAGGGGGCTATTCACCCCTCCACTTT. Translation: CASSFRSVGGYSPLHF.

V gene TRBV20-1 combines with J gene TRBJ1-5; possibly TRBD1 for D (6 bases). The V end lost 2 bases, the J end lost 3 bases, and 11 bases lay between the germline ends. The germline V gene has CDR1 DFQATT and CDR2 SNEGSKA (reference sequence). This CDR3 has 14 amino acids. The CDR3 spells CSARQGIDNQPQHF. CDR3 nucleotides: TGCAGTGCTAGACAGGGGATAGACAATCAGCCCCAGCATTTT.

The genes are TRBV12-3 or TRBV12-4 and TRBJ2-1; a possible D gene is TRBD2 (6 bases). The germline V and J ends were trimmed by 0 bases and 5 bases, with 11 bases remaining between them. The CDR3 extends over 15 amino acids. In nucleotides, the CDR3 is TGTGCCAGCAGTTTAGCGGGGGGTTACAACAATGAGCAGTTCTTC. Encoded protein: CASSLAGGYNNEQFF.

The gene calls are TRBV20-1 and TRBJ1-5; the D gene is possibly TRBD1 (6 bases). V lost 5 bases to trimming and J lost 0 bases, with 11 bases between them. This CDR3 has 14 residues. Germline loops: CDR1 DFQATT, CDR2 SNEGSKA (reference sequence). Written as DNA, the CDR3 is TGCAGTGCTGCGACAGGAAATAGCAATCAGCCCCAGCATTTT. Amino acids: CSAATGNSNQPQHF.

On this clonotype: A read error may produce the germline difference seen at one junction end. CDR3 nucleotide sequence: TGTGCCAGCAGCTTATCCTTCGGACAATACAATGAGCGGTTCTTC. As protein: CASSLSFGQYNERFF. The rearrangement joins TRBV7-2 to TRBJ2-1, with D possibly TRBD1 on 5 matching bases. CDR1 SGHTA and CDR2 FQGNSA come from the germline V gene. The CDR3 runs 15 residues.

The V and J genes are TRBV2 and TRBJ2-2, with 7 bases lining up with TRBD1. Germline V lookup: CDR1 SNHLY, CDR2 FYNNEI. Trimming took 11 bases from V and 3 from J; bases not matched to a gene: 0. The CDR3 has 11 residues. CDR3 region: CAGTDTGELFF. In nucleotides, the CDR3 is TGTGCCGGGACAGACACCGGGGAGCTGTTTTTT. Based on the CDR3 plus reference TRBV2 and TRBJ2-2, the full variable domain is EPEVTQTPSHQVTQMGQEVILRCVPISNHLYFYWYRQILGQKVEFLVSFYNNEISEKSEIFDDQFSVERPDGSNFTLKIRSTKLEDSAMYFCAGTDTGELFFGEGSRLTVL.

This chain uses TRBV10-3 with TRBJ2-1, with D perhaps TRBD2 (6 bases). Trimming stripped 2 bases from V and 6 bases from J, with 26 bases between. This CDR3 region has 19 residues. CDR1 and CDR2 (germline): ENHRY, SYGVKD. CDR3 protein: CAISEGGLGGLWKINEQFF. In nucleotides, the CDR3 is TGTGCCATCAGTGAGGGAGGTCTGGGGGGACTTTGGAAGATCAATGAGCAGTTCTTC.

This clonotype has just a few counts. The V call is TRBV11-2, the J call TRBJ1-1; no clear D gene. Per germline, CDR1 SGHAT and CDR2 FQNNGV. Trimming took 5 bases from V and 0 from J, leaving 16 bases between them. The CDR3 is 16 residues long. CDR3 region: CASSPSIIVLNTEAFF. The CDR3 bases are TGTGCCAGCAGCCCGAGTATTATTGTCCTGAACACTGAAGCTTTCTTT.

The genes are TRBV10-3 and TRBJ2-5; TRBD1 or TRBD2 may be the D gene (5 bases each). The V end was cut by 4 bases, the J end by 4 bases, with 10 bases between. CDR3 length: 13 residues. Germline CDR1 reads ENHRY; CDR2 reads SYGVKD. The CDR3 nucleotides are TGTGCCATCAGTGCGGGACGCGGAGAGACCCAGTACTTC. Translation: CAISAGRGETQYF.

This clonotype was recorded at least ten times. The chain couples TRBV10-3 to TRBJ1-5; maybe TRBD1 (6 bases). The V and J ends lost 2 bases and 1 base respectively, with 9 bases between them. The germline gives CDR1 ENHRY, CDR2 SYGVKD. This CDR3 region has 15 residues. Here the CDR3 DNA reads TGTGCCATCAGTGAGGCACAGGGAAGCAATCAGCCCCAGCATTTT. This translates into CAISEAQGSNQPQHF.

This clonotype came up a few times. The rearrangement links TRBV10-3 to TRBJ2-7; no clear D gene. CDR3 length equals 13 residues. In germline, CDR1 is ENHRY, CDR2 SYGVKD. The V gene lost 5 bases and the J gene lost 1 base, with 9 bases spanning the gap. In DNA, the CDR3 is TGTGCCATCAGTCCGGACGGTTCCTACGAGCAGTACTTC. It translates to CAISPDGSYEQYF.

This clonotype was seen at least ten times. V and J are TRBV20-1 and TRBJ1-5; 11 bases are shared with TRBD1. The CDR3 contains 13 residues. The V segment lost 6 bases and the J segment 6 bases; nucleotides outside the gene matches: 4. Germline V CDR1 and CDR2: DFQATT, SNEGSKA (reference sequence). CDR3: CSAAGTGGQPQHF. Written as DNA, the CDR3 is TGCAGTGCCGCCGGGACAGGGGGTCAGCCCCAGCATTTT.

The chain joins TRBV4-1 to TRBJ2-2; D ambiguous. Trimming cost V 2 bases and J 0 bases, with 10 bases left between them. Per the germline V gene, CDR1 is MGHRA and CDR2 is YSYEKL. The CDR3 covers 16 residues. The CDR3 sequence: CASSQNRFANTGELFF. The CDR3 DNA reads as TGCGCCAGCAGCCAAAACCGGTTCGCGAACACCGGGGAGCTGTTTTTT.

This clonotype turned up a few times. The CDR3 coding sequence is TGCGCCAGCAGCCAAGGACAGGAGCAGCCCCAGCATTTT. Protein sequence: CASSQGQEQPQHF. This sequence joins TRBV4-3 and TRBJ1-5, with D perhaps matching TRBD1 (6 bases). The V and J ends lost 1 base and 7 bases respectively, with 8 bases between them. Germline values: CDR1 LGHNA, CDR2 YSLEER. The CDR3 loop spans 13 amino acids.

This clonotype was found a few times. The chain uses TRBV20-1 and TRBJ1-3; TRBD1 agrees at 8 bases. The CDR3 has 14 amino acids. Germline assignment: CDR1 DFQATT and CDR2 SNEGSKA (reference sequence). The V gene end was trimmed by 0 bases and the J gene end by 7 bases; junction bases not matched to a gene: 5. The CDR3 reads CSAREPGGRNTIYF. CDR3 nucleotides: TGCAGTGCTAGAGAGCCAGGGGGCCGGAACACCATATATTTT.

This chain connects TRBV7-6 to TRBJ2-7, with D tentatively TRBD1 (5 bases). This CDR3 comprises 15 residues. V was cut by 5 bases and J by 0 bases, with 14 bases left in between. Germline lookup yields CDR1 SGHVS and CDR2 FNYEAQ. The CDR3 coding sequence is TGTGCCAGCAGCGAAGCGCCCAGGGACTCCTACGAGCAGTACTTC. It encodes CASSEAPRDSYEQYF.

This clonotype showed up many times. The chain joins TRBV6-2 or TRBV6-3 to TRBJ1-1; D might be TRBD1 (6 bases). The CDR3 covers 16 residues. Trimming left V 6 bases short and J 1 base short, with 18 bases between. Germline assignment: CDR1 MNHEY and CDR2 SVGEGT. The CDR3 sequence: CASRAQTGSKNTEAFF. DNA for the CDR3: TGTGCCAGCAGAGCCCAGACAGGATCCAAGAACACTGAAGCTTTCTTT.

This clonotype was detected ten times or more. This chain links TRBV15 with TRBJ2-3, with 11 bases aligning to TRBD2. Germline CDR1 reads LNHNV; CDR2 reads YYDKDF (reference sequence). V was clipped by 0 bases and J by 2 bases; unmatched bases: 13. The CDR3 sequence is 20 residues long. CDR3 loop: CATSRDRPNLAGGHTDTQYF. CDR3 nucleotides: TGTGCCACCAGCAGAGATCGACCTAATCTAGCGGGGGGTCACACAGATACGCAGTATTTT.

This sequence joins TRBV20-1 and TRBJ1-5; unclear D gene. V lost 6 bases to trimming and J lost 4 bases, with 22 bases between them. The length of the CDR3 is 16 residues. Germline V gene data show CDR1 as DFQATT and CDR2 as SNEGSKA (reference sequence). The DNA of the CDR3 is TGCAGTGCCGCGTCCCTGGGAGGAGCAGCAAATCAGCCCCAGCATTTT. Protein sequence: CSAASLGGAANQPQHF.

The rearrangement links TRBV11-2 to TRBJ2-3, with 7 nucleotides matching TRBD2. Germline V gene sequence: CDR1 SGHAT, CDR2 FQNNGV. Trimming at V came to 2 bases and at J to 0 bases, leaving 14 bases not matched to a gene. CDR3 length: 19 residues. DNA of the CDR3: TGTGCCAGCAGCTTAATTGCGGCCCAGCGGGAAACTAGCACAGATACGCAGTATTTT. Its translation is CASSLIAAQRETSTDTQYF.

There are a few counts of this clonotype. In DNA form, the CDR3 reads TGCAGTGCTAGTTTCCCTAGCGGCCACAATGAGCAGTTCTTC. The encoded protein is CSASFPSGHNEQFF. The chain links TRBV20-1 to TRBJ2-1, with 7 nucleotides matching TRBD2. Germline loops: CDR1 DFQATT, CDR2 SNEGSKA (reference sequence). V was pared by 3 bases and J by 5 bases, with 7 bases of the junction left unmatched. CDR3 size: 14 residues.

This clonotype appeared a few times. The CDR3 here is CATSDSGTSGSLDTQYF. In DNA form, the CDR3 reads TGTGCCACCAGTGATTCGGGGACTAGCGGGAGTCTGGATACGCAGTATTTT. The chain joins TRBV24-1 to TRBJ2-3; 14 nucleotides match TRBD2. V shed 2 bases and J 6 bases; nucleotides not matched to a gene: 6. Germline V gene data show CDR1 as KGHDR and CDR2 as SFDVKD. CDR3 length: 17 amino acids.